Given below is one TCR beta chain in context. The antigen remains unidentified. The data derive from a study of cytomegalovirus exposure and HLA in healthy donors. Notes on the study in general: Cytomegalovirus association was assigned to about 150 TCR beta chains. Relative to equally common others, HLA-associated TCR beta chains showed greater clonal expansion in a later analysis. The majority of TCR sequences were rare, yet some public TCRs appeared in many donors. Excluded: some indistinguishable V segments such as TRBV6-2 and TRBV6-3.

PCR used 60 Vbeta primers and 13 Jbeta primers. Method: immunoSEQ multiplex PCR; TCRdb's copy keeps in-frame clones and lacks some. The sample holds around 170,000 clones; 84% are singletons and the top ten take roughly 2.6%. The CDR3 consists of 16 residues. V gave up 6 bases and J gave up 0 bases; unmatched junction bases: 7. CDR1 LNHDA and CDR2 SQIVND come from the germline V gene (reference sequence). Sequencing was performed on PBMCs. This chain connects TRBV19 to TRBJ1-3, with 8 bases matching TRBD1. The clonotype was recovered from a woman aged 45-60 years in good health and CMV-seropositive. Written as DNA, the CDR3 is TGTGCCAGTAGCGTCAGGGGGCAGAGCTCTGGAAACACCATATATTTT. Translating it yields CASSVRGQSSGNTIYF.